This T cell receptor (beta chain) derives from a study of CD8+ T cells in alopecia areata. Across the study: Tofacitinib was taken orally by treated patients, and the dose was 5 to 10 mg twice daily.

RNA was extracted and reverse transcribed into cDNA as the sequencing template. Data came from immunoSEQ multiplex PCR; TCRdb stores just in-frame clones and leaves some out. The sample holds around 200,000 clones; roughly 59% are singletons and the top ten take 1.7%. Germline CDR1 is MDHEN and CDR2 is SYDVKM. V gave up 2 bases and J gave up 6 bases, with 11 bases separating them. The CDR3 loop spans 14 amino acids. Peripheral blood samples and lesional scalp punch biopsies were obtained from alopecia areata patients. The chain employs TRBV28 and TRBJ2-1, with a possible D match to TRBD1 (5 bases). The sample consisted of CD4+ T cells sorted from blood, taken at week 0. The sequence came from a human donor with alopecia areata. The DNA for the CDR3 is TGTGCCAGCAGTTTAAACAGGATGGGCAATGAGCAGTTCTTC. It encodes CASSLNRMGNEQFF.